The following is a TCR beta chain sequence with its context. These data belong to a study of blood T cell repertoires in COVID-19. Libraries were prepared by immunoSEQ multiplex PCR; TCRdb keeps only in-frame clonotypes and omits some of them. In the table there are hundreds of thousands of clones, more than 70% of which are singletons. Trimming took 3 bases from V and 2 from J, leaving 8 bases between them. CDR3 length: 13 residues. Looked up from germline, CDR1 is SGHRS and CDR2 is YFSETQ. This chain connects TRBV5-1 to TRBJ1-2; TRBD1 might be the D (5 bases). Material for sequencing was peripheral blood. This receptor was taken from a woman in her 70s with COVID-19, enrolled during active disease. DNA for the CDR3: TGCGCCAGCAGCTCGACAGAAAACTATGGCTACACCTTC. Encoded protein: CASSSTENYGYTF.